Shown below are 5 T cell receptor beta chains from a single sample sequenced in a study of vaccination effects on CD4 cells after COVID-19 (dated by TCRdb to 2021 to 2024). The library was prepared using the immunoSEQ multiplex PCR assay. Not all clones reach the TCRdb copy of this immuneACCESS table, which keeps in-frame sequences only. Checked studies attribute under half of the gap to unresolved V genes and leave the rest unexplained. Present in this sample are about 79,000 clones, about 74% of which were seen just once. Around 1.5% of the sample belongs to the ten largest clones. In the ViraFEST assay, PBMC were stimulated with viral peptide pools, and antigen-specific CD4+ T cell clonotypes were then identified by expansion using TCR sequencing. After approximately 11 days of culture, CD4+ T cells were isolated with the EasySep CD4+ T cell isolation kit. No antigen is known for these receptors.

The sample consisted of CD4+ T cells from PBMCs cultured with HCoV-229E spike peptides, taken before COVID-19 vaccination. Sample cell subset or site, as interpreted from the label and publication: HCoV-229E spike overlapping peptide pool stimulation. The receptors originated from a human donor who received a COVID-19 vaccine.

The J gene is TRBJ2-7, the V gene TRBV4-1; TRBD1 agrees at 7 bases. The CDR3 runs to 15 residues. In germline, CDR1 is MGHRA, CDR2 YSYEKL. The J segment lost 7 bases and the V segment lost 1 base, leaving 10 bases of the junction unmatched. The CDR3 DNA reads TGCGCCAGCAGCCAAGTCTGGACAGGCCCAGGGGAGCAGTACGTC. It translates to CASSQVWTGPGEQYV.

This clone was detected a few times. The chain has TRBV6-1 and TRBJ1-5; tentatively, D is TRBD1 (5 bases). The CDR3 is 16 amino acids. Germline loops: CDR1 MNHNS, CDR2 SASEGT. Between the trimmed V and J ends, which lost 2 bases and 6 bases, there was a span of 17 bases. CDR3 in amino acids: CASSEPQRKGSQPQHF. CDR3 in DNA: TGTGCCAGCAGTGAACCCCAGAGAAAGGGGAGTCAGCCCCAGCATTTT.

The V gene is TRBV9, the J gene TRBJ1-1; D is uncertain. The CDR3 length is 15 residues. V lost 5 bases and J lost 4, with 18 bases in between. Germline V lookup: CDR1 SGDLS, CDR2 YYNGEE. The CDR3 protein is CASSRTGDRGTEAFF. The CDR3 DNA reads as TGTGCCAGCAGTAGGACGGGAGACCGCGGCACTGAAGCTTTCTTT. The whole variable domain, filled in from reference TRBV9 and TRBJ1-1, reads DSGVTQTPKHLITATGQRVTLRCSPRSGDLSVYWYQQSLDQGLQFLIQYYNGEERAKGNILERFSAQQFPDLHSELNLSSLELGDSALYFCASSRTGDRGTEAFFGQGTRLTVV.

The chain couples TRBV28 to TRBJ2-1; tentatively, D is TRBD1 (5 bases). V was cut by 9 bases and J by 2 bases, with 17 bases left in between. The CDR3 consists of 15 residues. Germline V gene lookup returns CDR1 MDHEN and CDR2 SYDVKM. CDR3: CASQRGRATYNEQFF. In DNA, the CDR3 is TGTGCCAGTCAAAGGGGCAGGGCTACCTACAATGAGCAGTTCTTC.

The rearrangement uses TRBV7-2 and TRBJ1-6; 10 positions match TRBD1. Germline CDR1 reads SGHTA; CDR2 reads FQGNSA. With 1 base clipped from V and 0 bases from J, the junction kept 3 bases outside the gene matches. The CDR3 is made up of 18 amino acids. The CDR3 DNA follows: TGTGCCAGCAGCTTAGTGGGACAGGGGACCTCCTATAATTCACCCCTCCACTTT. Residues: CASSLVGQGTSYNSPLHF.